This T cell receptor (beta chain) was captured by sequencing in a study of control samples from healthy donors and cancer patients (dated by TCRdb to 2018 to 2021). CDR1 and CDR2 are drawn from the germline V gene: MDHEN, SYDVKM. Relative to germline, V is missing 5 bases and J is missing 2 bases, with 6 bases of the junction outside any gene match. The CDR3 sequence holds 15 residues, the cysteine and phenylalanine included. Only CDR3 DNA remains: 45 bases, in frame from the first base. Libraries were built with the immunoSEQ multiplex PCR assay. TCRdb took this table from immuneACCESS and kept in-frame rearrangements with V and J called. Such tables lack part of the clones; where checked against another copy, unresolved V genes explain under half of the gap, and the rest is unexplained. In this sample the table shows approximately 60,000 clones, about 82% of which occur a single time. The top ten constitute 4.5% to 7% of the sample.

About this clone: Its target antigen remains unknown. No much larger clone exists at a distance of one base, and base qualities are not known.

The sequence was obtained from a middle-aged man in good health. The sample consisted of blood. This chain joins TRBV28 to TRBJ2-7, with TRBD2 identical over 10 junction bases. The base sequence is TGTGCCAGCAGTGGTAGCGGGAGGCCGGCCTACGAGCAGTACTTC. Translated, this gives CASSGSGRPAYEQYF.